A single sample is the source of the 24 T cell receptor beta chains below, sequenced in a study of T cell responses to AZD1222 COVID-19 vaccine. Method: immunoSEQ multiplex PCR; TCRdb's copy keeps in-frame clones and lacks some. The sample includes 100,000 to 120,000 clones, around 92% of them seen just once. The sequencing used peripheral blood, collected on day 0 of AZD1222 vaccination. The origin of the receptors is an adult in good health.

The gene calls are TRBV14 and TRBJ2-1; 13 bases match TRBD2. The CDR3 is 17 residues long. Germline CDR1 and CDR2: SGHDN and FVKESK. Trimming removed 4 bases from V and 8 bases from J; junction bases left unmatched: 11. CDR3 bases: TGTGCCAGCAGCCGCCCATTGACTAGCGGGGGGAAGGATGAGCAGTTCTTC. It is translated as CASSRPLTSGGKDEQFF. The full variable domain, completed using reference TRBV14 and TRBJ2-1, is EAGVTQFPSHSVIEKGQTVTLRCDPISGHDNLYWYRRVMGKEIKFLLHFVKESKQDESGMPNNRFLAERTGGTYSTLKVQPAELEDSGVYFCASSRPLTSGGKDEQFFGPGTRLTVL.

The CDR3 sequence is CASSPGGLGPQHF. The CDR3 DNA sequence: TGTGCCAGCAGCCCCGGGGGGTTAGGGCCCCAGCATTTT. The V and J genes are TRBV12-3 or TRBV12-4 and TRBJ1-5; maybe TRBD1 (5 bases). Trimming took off 6 bases at V and 9 bases at J, with 15 bases between the two ends. The CDR3 is 13 residues long.

The J gene is TRBJ1-6, the V gene TRBV30; 8 positions agree with TRBD1. The CDR3 totals 15 residues. The germline V gene encodes CDR1 GTSNPN and CDR2 SVGIG (reference sequence). V shed 2 bases and J 8 bases; nucleotides not matched to a gene: 8. The CDR3 loop reads CAWSPGQGSDSPLHF. CDR3 DNA: TGTGCCTGGAGTCCCGGACAGGGCTCCGATTCACCCCTCCACTTT.

The chain recombines TRBV29-1 with TRBJ1-1, with 7 bases lining up with TRBD1. The CDR3 runs to 13 residues. Germline lookup yields CDR1 SQVTM and CDR2 ANQGSEA. After removal of 8 bases from V and 3 bases from J, the junction contained 9 bases not matched to a gene. The CDR3: CSSARGLDTEAFF. The CDR3 DNA follows: TGCAGCTCAGCAAGGGGGCTGGACACTGAAGCTTTCTTT.

The V gene is TRBV24-1, the J gene TRBJ1-5; 8 positions agree with TRBD1. CDR1 and CDR2 (germline): KGHDR, SFDVKD. V lost 4 bases to trimming and J lost 0 bases; unmatched junction nucleotides: 7. The CDR3 is made up of 17 amino acids. As DNA, the CDR3 is TGTGCCACCAGTGACCCCGGGACAGGACTTAGCAATCAGCCCCAGCATTTT. This encodes CATSDPGTGLSNQPQHF.

This rearrangement joins TRBV6-1 to TRBJ1-5; 8 nucleotides match TRBD1. CDR3 length: 16 amino acids. Germline V gene data show CDR1 as MNHNS and CDR2 as SASEGT. Trimming took 4 bases from V and 1 from J; bases not matched to a gene: 6. CDR3 residues: CASSVPTGVSNQPQHF. Written as DNA, the CDR3 is TGTGCCAGCAGTGTCCCGACAGGGGTGAGCAATCAGCCCCAGCATTTT.

CDR3 DNA: TGTGCCAGCAGCTTCAAGGAGACCCAGTACTTC. Protein sequence: CASSFKETQYF. The chain recombines TRBV5-6 with TRBJ2-5; D remains ambiguous. The CDR3 spans 11 residues. The ends were cut back, 2 bases at V and 5 bases at J, with 4 bases in the middle. Looked up from germline, CDR1 is SGHDT and CDR2 is YYEEEE. Full variable domain (missing parts from reference TRBV5-6 and TRBJ2-5): DAGVTQSPTHLIKTRGQQVTLRCSPKSGHDTVSWYQQALGQGPQFIFQYYEEEERQRGNFPDRFSGHQFPNYSSELNVNALLLGDSALYLCASSFKETQYFGPGTRLLVL.

The V call is TRBV6-5, the J call TRBJ1-4, with TRBD1 as a possible D gene (6 bases). The length of the CDR3 is 11 residues. Deletions cut 6 bases from V and 15 bases from J, with 14 bases between. Per germline, CDR1 MNHEY and CDR2 SVGAGI. CDR3 DNA: TGTGCCAGCAGGGGGGGCGTCATGGTGTTTTTT. Protein: CASRGGVMVFF.

The chain combines TRBV7-9 with TRBJ1-2, with D hard to call. V was shortened by 6 bases and J by 7 bases, with 9 bases between the two germline ends. CDR3 size: 11 residues. Germline assignment: CDR1 SEHNR and CDR2 FQNEAQ (reference sequence). CDR3 DNA sequence: TGTGCCAGCAGGACCGCGGGTGGCTACACCTTC. Amino acid sequence: CASRTAGGYTF.

This sequence joins TRBV7-9 and TRBJ2-1; D is ambiguous. The length of the CDR3 is 15 residues. Germline CDR1 is SEHNR and CDR2 is FQNEAQ (reference sequence). V was cut by 3 bases and J by 2 bases, with 11 bases left in between. CDR3 nucleotides: TGTGCCAGCAGCTTGTGGTCCAGGCCCTACAATGAGCAGTTCTTC. It encodes CASSLWSRPYNEQFF.

The chain couples TRBV19 to TRBJ1-1; tentative D call: TRBD1 (6 bases). Trimming shortened V by 7 bases and J by 5 bases, and 14 bases separated the two germline ends. Germline-derived CDR1 and CDR2 are LNHDA and SQIVND (reference sequence). The CDR3 spans 13 residues. The CDR3 loop reads CASTPQGNTEAFF. CDR3 in DNA: TGTGCCAGTACCCCTCAGGGGAATACTGAAGCTTTCTTT.

This clone was detected once. The chain recombines TRBV4-1 with TRBJ1-1; D is undetermined. Trimming removed 0 bases from V and 11 bases from J, with 13 bases in between. Looked up from germline, CDR1 is MGHRA and CDR2 is YSYEKL. This CDR3 spans 13 amino acids. The CDR3 sequence: CASSQDGSPAAFF. CDR3 bases: TGCGCCAGCAGCCAAGATGGATCGCCCGCGGCTTTCTTT.

The chain uses TRBV7-6 and TRBJ2-1, with 12 bases matching TRBD2. The CDR3 runs 16 residues. The ends lost 4 bases at V and 6 bases at J; junction bases unmatched: 7. The germline V gene has CDR1 SGHVS and CDR2 FNYEAQ. The CDR3 loop is CASSSPTSGGSNEQFF. As DNA, the CDR3 is TGTGCCAGCAGCTCACCCACTAGCGGGGGGAGCAATGAGCAGTTCTTC.

The gene calls are TRBV28 and TRBJ1-1; D perhaps matches TRBD1 (6 bases). CDR3 length: 12 residues. With 2 bases removed from V and 8 bases from J, the gap between germline ends came to 9 bases. Germline assignment: CDR1 MDHEN and CDR2 SYDVKM. The CDR3 DNA reads as TGTGCCAGCAGTTTACAGGGGTTGGAAGCTTTCTTT. Translation: CASSLQGLEAFF.

The chain has TRBV14 and TRBJ1-6; TRBD1 might be the D (5 bases). The CDR3 totals 14 residues. From germline, CDR1 is SGHDN and CDR2 FVKESK. Trimming took off 4 bases at V and 9 bases at J, with 13 bases between the two ends. The CDR3, as DNA: TGTGCCAGCAGCCTCGAAGTGCAGGGTTCACCCCTCCACTTT. Its protein product is CASSLEVQGSPLHF.

V is TRBV6-5 and J is TRBJ2-1; 7 positions match TRBD2. The CDR3 has 15 amino acids. V shed 8 bases, J shed 7 bases, and the junction held 14 bases outside the gene matches. CDR1 MNHEY and CDR2 SVGAGI come from the germline V gene. As DNA, the CDR3 is TGTGCCAGCTTTCCAGAGCGGGGAGGAAGGAATGAGCAGTTCTTC. Amino acids: CASFPERGGRNEQFF.

The chain is built from TRBV3-1 (or the pseudogene TRBV3-2) and TRBJ2-7; no clear D gene. The CDR3 totals 13 residues. Germline CDR1 is LGHDT and CDR2 is YNNKEL (reference sequence). V lost 4 bases to trimming and J lost 0 bases, with 7 bases between them. In DNA, the CDR3 is TGTGCCAGCAGCCGCGACGTCTCCTACGAGCAGTACTTC. Protein: CASSRDVSYEQYF.

This chain connects TRBV6-5 to TRBJ1-4, with TRBD1 matching 7 bases. CDR1 is MNHEY, CDR2 SVGAGI, per germline. Germline trimming cut 6 bases from V and 0 bases from J; bases unmatched to any gene: 4. CDR3 length: 15 amino acids. This CDR3 is CASRPGQATNEKLFF. CDR3 DNA: TGTGCCAGCAGACCCGGACAGGCAACTAATGAAAAACTGTTTTTT.

The genes are TRBV18 and TRBJ1-6; no definite D call. V lost 1 base, J lost 7 bases, and 14 bases lay in between. CDR1 is KGHSH and CDR2 is LQKENI in the germline V gene. This CDR3 has 16 residues. The CDR3: CASSPREGVMNSPLHF. The DNA for the CDR3 is TGTGCCAGCTCACCACGGGAGGGAGTGATGAATTCACCCCTCCACTTT.

The chain employs TRBV6-5 and TRBJ1-5; 8 positions match TRBD1. Germline trimming cut 6 bases from V and 7 bases from J; bases unmatched to any gene: 5. Germline CDR1 and CDR2: MNHEY and SVGAGI. The CDR3 length is 13 residues. The DNA of the CDR3 is TGTGCCAGCAGGGGGACAGGAGCCCAGCCCCAGCATTTT. It translates to CASRGTGAQPQHF.

The chain combines TRBV11-2 with TRBJ2-3, with TRBD2 matching 11 bases. J lost 3 bases, V lost 5 bases, and 16 bases had no gene match. This CDR3 comprises 19 residues. Germline lookup yields CDR1 SGHAT and CDR2 FQNNGV. CDR3 loop: CASSLKLTSGAVSTDTQYF. The CDR3 region has the DNA TGTGCCAGCAGCCTAAAGCTGACTAGCGGGGCTGTTTCGACAGATACGCAGTATTTT.

The chain is built from TRBV10-1 and TRBJ2-1, with D unresolved. Trimming took off 0 bases at V and 4 bases at J, with 4 bases between the two ends. This CDR3 is 13 amino acids long. Germline CDR1 is WNHNN and CDR2 is SYGVQD (reference sequence). CDR3 region: CASSESGYNEQFF. The CDR3, as DNA: TGCGCCAGCAGTGAGTCGGGGTACAATGAGCAGTTCTTC.

V usage is TRBV18 and J usage is TRBJ1-6, with no clear D. The CDR3 loop spans 15 amino acids. V lost 4 bases and J 4 bases, leaving 11 bases between the germline ends. Germline-derived CDR1 and CDR2 are KGHSH and LQKENI. The CDR3 bases are TGTGCCAGCTCACTCAACATGGAGTATAATTCACCCCTCCACTTT. It encodes CASSLNMEYNSPLHF.

The CDR3 DNA is TGCAGCGTTGCCGACGGAACCTACGAGCAGTACTTC. Encoded protein: CSVADGTYEQYF. The genes are TRBV29-1 and TRBJ2-7; D gene ambiguous. Trimming removed 4 bases from V and 2 bases from J, with 9 bases in between. Per the germline V gene, CDR1 is SQVTM and CDR2 is ANQGSEA. The CDR3 spans 12 residues.